The clone carrying this TCR beta chain was observed a handful of times. Antigen: not known. This record comes from a study of T cells after yellow fever vaccination. Findings of the study overall: It was a weaker secondary response, yet one that peaked faster, at day 5 versus 15.

CDR3 length: 15 residues. TCRdb redid the calling of the 5' RACE reads with MiXCR, one entry per CDR3 protein. The sample lists about 320,000 distinct CDR3 sequences; 3.5% to 4.5% were seen once. The chain carries TRBV21-1 and TRBJ2-7; the table calls TRBD1, which could not be checked here. TRBV21-1 is designated a pseudogene. The sample was PBMCs, taken 15 days after the yellow fever booster vaccination. The sequence derives from a young man who received the YFV17D yellow fever vaccine. As DNA, the CDR3 is TGTGCCAGCAGCAAAGGACGGGACAGGGGAGTATGGCAGTACTTC. As protein: CASSKGRDRGVWQYF.